This T cell receptor (beta chain) was retrieved from a study of CD8 T cells in ankylosing spondylitis (dated 2017 in TCRdb). At the level of the whole study: T cell receptor beta repertoires were profiled in healthy donors and ankylosing spondylitis patients so that disease-linked TCR variants could be found. In total, the full study cohort was made up of 110 or so healthy donors and 20 to 25 ankylosing spondylitis patients. Peripheral blood was sampled, and synovial fluid was also collected from ankylosing spondylitis patients.

The junction shows trimming of 4 bases on V and 4 bases on J, plus 23 bases between the germline ends. The CDR3 numbers 18 residues from cysteine through phenylalanine. Here the CDR3 DNA is all that survives: 54 bases in frame from base 1. CDR1 and CDR2 were assigned from the germline V gene as SGHAT and FQNNGV. About this clonotype: This receptor's antigen is unknown. One base away there is no much larger clone; base qualities are not given.

What the work shows at the level of the full study, not this receptor alone: The disease-linked clones had a CD8+ phenotype and were found at relatively low frequencies in peripheral blood. A TCR beta motif of 7 or 8 highly homologous amino acid variants appeared characteristic of blood from ankylosing spondylitis patients. Some motif variants had previously been reported in the synovial fluid and blood of reactive arthritis patients, which suggests shared mechanisms of disease initiation. Significant enrichment of the disease-linked clones was reported in matched synovial fluid samples from ankylosing spondylitis patients.

Sequencing was performed on an Illumina HiSeq 2500. Quantitative 5'-RACE with molecular barcodes was used to prepare TCR beta libraries. The paper's processing steps were these. A new computational method based on a probabilistic model of VDJ rearrangement was used to identify disease-linked TCR variants. The raw public reads went through TCRdb reprocessing: fastp at Q25, MiXCR clone calling, in-frame beta chains kept. For every CDR3 protein sequence, its rows merge into one entry that carries the most common genes and DNA. V and J calls and clone size were set by TCRdb, not the authors. Across this sample there are around 300,000 distinct CDR3 sequences, with roughly 12% seen only once. The leading ten clones occupy more than 7% of the sample.

The chain is encoded by TRBV11-2 joined to TRBJ1-3, with the D segment identity uncertain. Sequencing was done on a sample of blood, either unsorted or a sorted T cell fraction (not recorded which). The receptor's source is a female donor with ankylosing spondylitis or in good health (not recorded which). This receptor carries the CDR3 CASSSSLALRDIGNTIYF. The DNA is as follows: TGTGCCAGCAGCTCCTCCCTGGCACTTAGAGATATCGGAAACACCATATATTTT. This CDR3, with the reference TRBV11-2 and TRBJ1-3 proteins standing in past its ends, gives the full variable domain EAGVAQSPRYKIIEKRQSVAFWCNPISGHATLYWYQQILGQGPKLLIQFQNNGVVDDSQLPKDRFSAERLKGVDSTLKIQPAKLEDSAVYLCASSSSLALRDIGNTIYFGEGSWLTVV.